The rows below give T cell receptor beta chains drawn from one sample of a study of immune cell composition in non-small cell lung cancer. The protocol was immunoSEQ multiplex PCR, while the TCRdb copy is restricted to in-frame clones and leaves out a portion. Found here are 14,000 to 15,000 clones, 55% to 75% of them singletons; the top ten hold around 8.1%. Sequenced material: lung tumor tissue. The receptors come from a human donor with non-small cell lung cancer. Both conserved end residues are part of each CDR3. The order of the fields is V gene, D gene, J gene, clone size, CDR3 protein, CDR3 DNA. D genes are given only for firm matches. Part of the rows lack a size; the others show once, few, many or a class for expanded clones.

v_gene: TRBV27
d_gene: -
j_gene: TRBJ2-7
abundance: -
CDR3aa: CASSPPPLTGNEQYF
CDR3nt: TGTGCCAGCAGCCCTCCACCCCTTACGGGTAACGAGCAGTACTTC

v_gene: TRBV7-2
d_gene: -
j_gene: TRBJ1-2
abundance: few
CDR3aa: CASSLLSGYGYTF
CDR3nt: TGTGCCAGCAGCTTACTATCCGGGTATGGCTACACCTTC

v_gene: TRBV12-5
d_gene: -
j_gene: TRBJ2-2
abundance: -
CDR3aa: CASVPVTATGELFF
CDR3nt: TGTGCTAGTGTTCCAGTAACAGCAACCGGGGAGCTGTTTTTT

v_gene: TRBV11-1
d_gene: -
j_gene: TRBJ2-2
abundance: -
CDR3aa: CASSLNLNTGELFF
CDR3nt: TGTGCCAGCAGCTTAAACTTGAACACCGGGGAGCTGTTTTTT

v_gene: TRBV6-4
d_gene: TRBD1
j_gene: TRBJ1-1
abundance: -
CDR3aa: CASRADRVGHEAFF
CDR3nt: TGTGCCAGCAGGGCTGACAGGGTGGGACATGAAGCTTTCTTT

v_gene: TRBV7-2
d_gene: -
j_gene: TRBJ2-1
abundance: -
CDR3aa: CASSLVRGTGYNEQFF
CDR3nt: TGTGCCAGCAGCTTAGTTAGGGGGACGGGCTACAATGAGCAGTTCTTC

v_gene: TRBV7-9
d_gene: TRBD1
j_gene: TRBJ2-5
abundance: medium-sized
CDR3aa: CASSLGTGGLQETQYF
CDR3nt: TGTGCCAGCAGCTTAGGGACAGGCGGTTTACAAGAGACCCAGTACTTC

v_gene: TRBV7-3
d_gene: -
j_gene: TRBJ1-2
abundance: -
CDR3aa: CASSLQPNSGGYTF
CDR3nt: TGTGCCAGCAGCTTACAGCCCAACTCGGGTGGCTACACCTTC

v_gene: TRBV27
d_gene: -
j_gene: TRBJ2-2
abundance: -
CDR3aa: CASSFSYGAGTGELFF
CDR3nt: TGTGCCAGCAGTTTTTCGTATGGGGCCGGCACCGGGGAGCTGTTTTTT

v_gene: TRBV21-1
d_gene: -
j_gene: TRBJ2-7
abundance: -
CDR3aa: CASPSGDRVNYGPYEQYF
CDR3nt: TGTGCCAGCCCCTCCGGGGACAGGGTAAATTACGGCCCCTACGAGCAGTACTTC

v_gene: TRBV30
d_gene: -
j_gene: TRBJ2-7
abundance: once
CDR3aa: CAWSIRGATEQYF
CDR3nt: TGTGCCTGGAGTATACGCGGGGCCACAGAGCAGTACTTC

v_gene: TRBV5-1
d_gene: -
j_gene: TRBJ2-1
abundance: -
CDR3aa: CASGTGESYNEQFF
CDR3nt: TGCGCCAGCGGAACGGGGGAATCGTACAATGAGCAGTTCTTC

v_gene: TRBV19
d_gene: TRBD1
j_gene: TRBJ1-2
abundance: few
CDR3aa: CASSIGTGGYGYTF
CDR3nt: TGTGCCAGTAGTATCGGGACAGGTGGCTATGGCTACACCTTC

v_gene: TRBV6-5
d_gene: -
j_gene: TRBJ1-3
abundance: once
CDR3aa: CASRETSGNTIYF
CDR3nt: TGTGCCAGCAGGGAGACCTCTGGAAACACCATATATTTT

v_gene: TRBV7-7
d_gene: -
j_gene: TRBJ2-1
abundance: few
CDR3aa: CASSPGGYNEQFF
CDR3nt: TGTGCTAGCAGCCCCGGGGGATACAATGAGCAGTTCTTC